This entry lists 13 T cell receptor beta chains sequenced from one sample in a study of cytomegalovirus exposure and HLA in healthy donors (dated by TCRdb to about 2017). The library was prepared using the immunoSEQ multiplex PCR assay. For the multiplex PCR, a mixture combining 60 forward primers for TCR Vbeta segments and 13 reverse primers for TCR Jbeta segments was used. The table was pulled from immuneACCESS by TCRdb, which kept in-frame rearrangements only. Such tables lose some clones; where checked, under half of the loss comes from unresolved V genes, and the rest has no known cause. The sample has around 79,000 clones on record, about 69% of them singletons. Roughly 16% of the sample comes from the top ten. The sequencing sample was made of PBMCs. All receptors come from a woman in her thirties or forties in good health and CMV-seropositive.

This clone was recorded a few times. The chain carries TRBV4-1 and TRBJ1-4; D unclear. The ends were cut back, 4 bases at V and 6 bases at J, with 12 bases in the middle. The CDR3 has 14 amino acids. CDR1 is MGHRA, CDR2 YSYEKL, per germline. CDR3 nucleotides: TGCGCCAGCAGCCCACCGAGGGCACATGAAAAACTGTTTTTT. Amino acid sequence: CASSPPRAHEKLFF.

V and J are TRBV25-1 and TRBJ1-2; 7 bases map to TRBD1. This CDR3 is 15 amino acids long. Unmatched junction bases numbered 11, after V lost 6 bases and J lost 4 bases. Germline V gene data show CDR1 as MGHDK and CDR2 as SYGVNS. Here the CDR3 reads CASSSTGLGAYGYTF. CDR3 DNA sequence: TGTGCCAGCAGCTCGACAGGGTTAGGGGCCTATGGCTACACCTTC.

The V gene is TRBV6-5, the J gene TRBJ2-5, with 7 bases lining up with TRBD1. V was pared by 0 bases and J by 2 bases, with 0 bases of the junction left unmatched. The germline gives CDR1 MNHEY, CDR2 SVGAGI. CDR3 length: 14 residues. CDR3 amino acids: CASSYSTGQETQYF. The DNA of the CDR3 is TGTGCCAGCAGTTACTCGACAGGGCAAGAGACCCAGTACTTC.

There are a few counts of this clone. V is TRBV7-2 and J is TRBJ2-5; no firm D call. CDR3 length: 14 residues. Germline V gives CDR1 SGHTA, CDR2 FQGNSA. V was shortened by 2 bases and J by 0 bases, with 7 bases between the two germline ends. The CDR3: CASSLFSDQETQYF. The CDR3 DNA follows: TGTGCCAGCAGCTTATTTAGTGACCAAGAGACCCAGTACTTC.

The rearrangement joins TRBV2 to TRBJ2-5; D is undetermined. The length of the CDR3 is 9 residues. Germline lookup yields CDR1 SNHLY and CDR2 FYNNEI. V was trimmed by 8 bases and J by 7 bases, leaving 5 bases between them. In nucleotides, the CDR3 is TGTGCCAGCTCCGGGACCCAGTACTTC. Translated: CASSGTQYF.

The V and J genes are TRBV6-5 and TRBJ1-1; 7 nucleotides match TRBD1. Germline assignment: CDR1 MNHEY and CDR2 SVGAGI. This CDR3 has 12 residues. Losses at the gene ends were 4 bases for V and 8 bases for J; bases not matched to a gene: 4. Written as DNA, the CDR3 is TGTGCCAGCAGTTCGCCGGGACAGGAAGCTTTCTTT. This translates into CASSSPGQEAFF.

The chain uses TRBV4-3 and TRBJ2-3, with D possibly TRBD2 on 5 matching bases. The CDR3 contains 14 residues. Germline values: CDR1 LGHNA, CDR2 YSLEER. Trimming shortened V by 6 bases and J by 5 bases, and 15 bases separated the two germline ends. The CDR3 spells CASSQAGGLDTQYF. The DNA of the CDR3 is TGCGCCAGCAGTCAGGCCGGCGGGTTAGATACGCAGTATTTT.

The rearrangement links TRBV25-1 to TRBJ2-3; a possible D gene is TRBD1 (5 bases). The V gene lost 3 bases and the J gene lost 1 base, with 14 bases spanning the gap. The CDR3 consists of 16 residues. Looked up from germline, CDR1 is MGHDK and CDR2 is SYGVNS. CDR3 sequence: CASSDGHLQGTDTQYF. DNA for the CDR3: TGTGCCAGCAGTGATGGACACCTGCAAGGCACAGATACGCAGTATTTT.

The V gene is TRBV29-1, the J gene TRBJ1-2, with D tentatively TRBD1 (5 bases). The V end was cut by 8 bases, the J end by 5 bases, with 21 bases between. Germline assignment: CDR1 SQVTM and CDR2 ANQGSEA. The CDR3 spans 14 residues. The CDR3 loop reads CSFAGAGLEYGYTF. CDR3 nucleotide sequence: TGCAGCTTTGCGGGCGCAGGGTTGGAATATGGCTACACCTTC. Full variable domain (rest looked up from reference TRBV29-1 and TRBJ1-2): SAVISQKPSRDICQRGTSLTIQCQVDSQVTMMFWYRQQPGQSLTLIATANQGSEATYESGFVIDKFPISRPNLTFSTLTVSNMSPEDSSIYLCSFAGAGLEYGYTFGSGTRLTVV.

Sample share makes this clone medium-sized (0.01 to 0.1%). This chain joins TRBV5-1 and TRBJ2-2, with a weak D call TRBD1 (6 bases). Deletions cut 1 base from V and 7 bases from J, with 11 bases between. The CDR3 consists of 14 residues. CDR1 and CDR2 (germline): SGHRS, YFSETQ. The CDR3 sequence: CASSLSGVGGELFF. Written as DNA, the CDR3 is TGCGCCAGCAGCTTGTCAGGGGTTGGCGGGGAGCTGTTTTTT.

V is TRBV7-2 and J is TRBJ1-4; no definite D call. From germline, CDR1 is SGHTA and CDR2 FQGNSA. V was shortened by 0 bases and J by 12 bases, with 8 bases between the two germline ends. This CDR3 has 12 amino acids. This chain's CDR3 is CASSLARLELFF. The CDR3 bases are TGTGCCAGCAGCTTAGCGCGGTTGGAACTGTTTTTT.

The chain uses TRBV29-1 and TRBJ2-7, with 9 bases that match TRBD1. Germline CDR1 and CDR2: SQVTM and ANQGSEA. The CDR3 covers 15 residues. V shed 4 bases, J shed 3 bases, and the junction held 10 bases outside the gene matches. CDR3 in DNA: TGCAGCGTTGGAACAGGCGGGACAGGGCTCTACGAGCAGTACTTC. It specifies CSVGTGGTGLYEQYF.

This chain connects TRBV29-1 to TRBJ1-6; D gene uncertain. Trimming took off 4 bases at V and 5 bases at J, with 9 bases between the two ends. The CDR3 is 13 residues long. From germline, CDR1 is SQVTM and CDR2 ANQGSEA. The CDR3 DNA follows: TGCAGCGTTGGAGAGAGTAATAATTCACCCCTCCACTTT. This codes for CSVGESNNSPLHF. Complete variable domain (other parts from reference TRBV29-1 and TRBJ1-6): SAVISQKPSRDICQRGTSLTIQCQVDSQVTMMFWYRQQPGQSLTLIATANQGSEATYESGFVIDKFPISRPNLTFSTLTVSNMSPEDSSIYLCSVGESNNSPLHFGNGTRLTVT.